These T cell receptor beta chains were read from a single sample in a study of beta chain features in type 1 diabetes. Profiling relied on immunoSEQ multiplex PCR, and the TCRdb table lists in-frame clones only, not all of them. The data contain about 900,000 clones, roughly 15% of them singletons. Specimen: naive CD4+ T cells from blood. Every receptor here comes from a woman between 18 and 30 years old in good health. The CDR3 runs from the conserved cysteine through the conserved F or W. D genes are given only for firm matches. Clone size, where shown, is once, few, many, or a class for clones that have expanded.

V,size,J,D,CDR3,DNA
TRBV9,.,TRBJ2-5,.,CASSPANQETQYF,TGTGCCAGCAGCCCGGCTAACCAAGAGACCCAGTACTTC
TRBV6-5,.,TRBJ2-5,.,CASSPQDTLRTQYF,TGTGCCAGCAGCCCACAGGATACCCTACGGACCCAGTACTTC
TRBV7-2,.,TRBJ2-7,TRBD2,CASSWGGKGDLSWYF,TGTGCCAGCAGCTGGGGGGGAAAAGGGGACCTAAGTTGGTACTTC
TRBV21-1,.,TRBJ2-7,.,CASSKTRDSYYEQYF,TGTGCCAGCAGCAAAACCCGGGACAGCTACTACGAGCAGTACTTC
TRBV7-9,.,TRBJ1-2,.,CASSSSGALTGGYTF,TGTGCCAGCAGCAGCTCCGGGGCTTTAACTGGGGGCTACACCTTC
TRBV7-9,few,TRBJ2-7,TRBD2,CASSKGTSGSYEQYF,TGTGCCAGCAGCAAAGGGACTAGCGGGTCCTACGAGCAGTACTTC
TRBV21-1,few,TRBJ2-1,.,CASSNTGTRSYNEQFF,TGTGCCAGCAGCAACACCGGGACACGCTCCTACAATGAGCAGTTCTTC
TRBV7-9,.,TRBJ2-4,.,CASSLDSDIQYF,TGTGCCAGCAGCTTAGACTCGGACATTCAGTACTTC
TRBV15,.,TRBJ2-1,.,CATSREGQNYNEQFF,TGTGCCACCAGCAGAGAGGGACAAAACTACAATGAGCAGTTCTTC
TRBV11-2,.,TRBJ1-3,.,CASSSGNLNTIYF,TGTGCCAGCAGCTCTGGAAATTTAAACACCATATATTTT
TRBV19,.,TRBJ2-7,.,CASSKGGEQYF,TGTGCCAGTAGTAAGGGAGGCGAGCAGTACTTC
TRBV12-5,few,TRBJ2-1,TRBD2,CASVPLREGPVAYNEQFF,TGTGCTAGTGTCCCCCTGCGGGAGGGCCCCGTTGCCTACAATGAGCAGTTCTTC
TRBV10-3,few,TRBJ2-7,TRBD2,CATLKASGLYEQYF,TGTGCCACCCTGAAGGCTAGCGGACTATACGAGCAGTACTTC
TRBV28,few,TRBJ1-1,.,CASQKNTEAFF,TGTGCCAGCCAGAAGAACACTGAAGCTTTCTTT
TRBV6-6,.,TRBJ2-1,TRBD2,CASSYPLAGDNEQFF,TGTGCCAGCAGTTACCCCCTAGCGGGTGACAATGAGCAGTTCTTC
TRBV2,few,TRBJ1-5,.,CASNQGNSNQPQHF,TGTGCCAGCAACCAGGGGAATAGCAATCAGCCCCAGCATTTT
TRBV5-1,few,TRBJ2-2,.,CASSLGGAFFANTGELFF,TGCGCCAGCAGCTTGGGGGGAGCCTTCTTCGCGAACACCGGGGAGCTGTTTTTT
TRBV15,few,TRBJ1-6,TRBD1,CATSRRTGGISPLHF,TGTGCCACCAGCAGAAGGACAGGGGGGATATCACCCCTCCACTTT
TRBV2,few,TRBJ2-3,TRBD1,CASRGQVSTDTQYF,TGTGCCAGCAGAGGACAGGTCAGCACAGATACGCAGTATTTT
TRBV7-9,few,TRBJ2-7,TRBD1,CASSLVTGGSYEQYF,TGTGCCAGCAGCTTAGTAACAGGGGGTTCCTACGAGCAGTACTTC
TRBV5-8,.,TRBJ2-7,TRBD1,CASSRDRASYEQYF,TGTGCCAGCAGCCGGGACAGGGCCTCCTACGAGCAGTACTTC
TRBV7-2,.,TRBJ2-1,.,CASSLAFSGRRFF,TGTGCCAGCAGCTTAGCGTTTTCGGGGCGAAGATTCTTC
TRBV6-5,.,TRBJ1-1,.,CASSRRGQMNTEAFF,TGTGCCAGCAGCCGCCGCGGACAGATGAACACTGAAGCTTTCTTT
TRBV5-1,.,TRBJ2-3,.,CASSAGPEDTQYF,TGCGCCAGCAGCGCCGGACCCGAGGATACGCAGTATTTT
TRBV9,.,TRBJ2-3,TRBD1,CASSVYDRGKADTQYF,TGTGCCAGCAGCGTCTATGACAGGGGGAAGGCAGATACGCAGTATTTT
TRBV5-6,.,TRBJ2-4,.,CASSFEGWDIQYF,TGTGCCAGCAGCTTCGAGGGGTGGGACATTCAGTACTTC
TRBV5-1,.,TRBJ2-1,TRBD2,CASSWGSGAYNEQFF,TGCGCCAGCAGCTGGGGTAGCGGGGCCTACAATGAGCAGTTCTTC
TRBV7-2,.,TRBJ1-1,TRBD1,CASSLGRQGAEAFF,TGTGCCAGCAGCCTAGGCAGACAGGGGGCTGAAGCTTTCTTT
TRBV7-6,few,TRBJ2-3,.,CASSLDVADTQYF,TGTGCCAGCAGCTTAGATGTGGCGGATACGCAGTATTTT
TRBV18,few,TRBJ2-3,.,CASSPAGSTDTQYF,TGTGCCAGCTCACCAGCGGGGAGCACAGATACGCAGTATTTT
TRBV7-9,.,TRBJ2-1,.,CASSLEGDYNEQFF,TGTGCCAGCAGCTTAGAGGGCGACTACAATGAGCAGTTCTTC
TRBV27,few,TRBJ2-1,TRBD2,CASTNRFRTSGYNEQFF,TGTGCCAGCACCAACCGCTTCCGGACTAGCGGATACAATGAGCAGTTCTTC
TRBV15,.,TRBJ2-1,.,CATSRDLGRTYNEQFF,TGTGCCACCAGCAGAGATCTGGGCAGGACCTACAATGAGCAGTTCTTC
TRBV7-2,few,TRBJ2-1,TRBD1,CASSRDRGRNEQFF,TGTGCCAGCAGCCGAGACAGGGGGCGAAATGAGCAGTTCTTC
TRBV5-6,few,TRBJ2-4,.,CASSLGLDIQYF,TGTGCCAGCAGCTTAGGGTTGGACATTCAGTACTTC
TRBV5-4,.,TRBJ2-4,.,CASSSTGFIQYF,TGTGCCAGCAGCTCCACGGGGTTCATTCAGTACTTC
TRBV7-9,few,TRBJ2-3,.,CASSLPGGSTDTQYF,TGTGCCAGCAGCTTGCCAGGGGGGTCCACAGATACGCAGTATTTT
TRBV29-1,.,TRBJ1-1,.,CSVVSGKAFF,TGCAGCGTTGTGTCAGGGAAAGCTTTCTTT
TRBV7-9,.,TRBJ2-1,TRBD1,CASSLSGQGASGEQFF,TGTGCCAGCAGCTTATCCGGACAGGGGGCCTCCGGAGAGCAGTTCTTC
TRBV6-5,.,TRBJ1-5,.,CASSYSAWDSNQPQHF,TGTGCCAGCAGTTACTCTGCATGGGATAGCAATCAGCCCCAGCATTTT
TRBV18,.,TRBJ2-7,.,CASSPEGQYYEQYF,TGTGCCAGCTCACCCGAGGGGCAGTACTACGAGCAGTACTTC
TRBV6-1,few,TRBJ2-6,.,CASIRGSGANVLTF,TGTGCCAGCATCAGGGGCTCTGGGGCCAACGTCCTGACTTTC
TRBV2,.,TRBJ2-7,TRBD1,CATKGTGVSYEQYF,TGTGCCACCAAAGGGACAGGGGTTTCCTACGAGCAGTACTTC
TRBV5-4,few,TRBJ2-5,.,CASSLAGRVASTQYF,TGTGCCAGCAGCTTGGCCGGAAGGGTAGCTTCGACCCAGTACTTC
TRBV10-3,few,TRBJ1-3,TRBD1,CAISGTGDVVFSGNTIYF,TGTGCCATCAGTGGAACAGGGGACGTCGTATTCTCTGGAAACACCATATATTTT
TRBV5-1,few,TRBJ2-7,TRBD2,CASSLWVGAGNEQYF,TGCGCCAGCAGCCTATGGGTTGGAGCGGGAAACGAGCAGTACTTC
TRBV4-2,.,TRBJ1-5,.,CASSQDPGAGQPQHF,TGTGCCAGCAGCCAAGATCCAGGGGCGGGTCAGCCCCAGCATTTT
TRBV5-5,few,TRBJ1-1,.,CASSFGQLNTEAFF,TGTGCCAGCAGCTTCGGACAGCTGAACACTGAAGCTTTCTTT
TRBV4-3,few,TRBJ1-2,.,CASSQGLARGSGTLNYGYTF,TGCGCCAGCAGCCAAGGTCTAGCTCGCGGCTCCGGGACACTTAACTATGGCTACACCTTC
TRBV28,.,TRBJ2-5,TRBD1,CASSFPQGAVAETQYF,TGTGCCAGCAGCTTTCCACAGGGGGCTGTGGCGGAGACCCAGTACTTC